The 17 T cell receptor beta chains reported below all come from one sample, sequenced in a study of control samples from healthy donors and cancer patients. Here immunoSEQ multiplex PCR was the method, and the copy in TCRdb shows in-frame clones only, minus some. The sample has 150,000 to 180,000 clones, just under 95% seen once. Sequencing was performed on blood. These receptors were collected from a man aged 40-50 years in good health.

The chain uses TRBV27 and TRBJ2-7; D is possibly TRBD1 (7 bases). The germline gives CDR1 MNHEY, CDR2 SMNVEV (reference sequence). The CDR3 has 14 residues. Trimming cost V 6 bases and J 0 bases, with 12 bases left between them. CDR3: CASREGQLSYEQYF. Written as DNA, the CDR3 is TGTGCCAGCAGGGAGGGACAGCTCTCCTACGAGCAGTACTTC.

V usage is TRBV18 and J usage is TRBJ2-5; D is ambiguous. Germline-derived CDR1 and CDR2 are KGHSH and LQKENI. This CDR3 is 14 amino acids long. The germline V and J ends were trimmed by 2 bases and 5 bases, with 12 bases remaining between them. CDR3 bases: TGTGCCAGCTCACCAGGTGGGGTGCGGGAGACCCAGTACTTC. It is translated as CASSPGGVRETQYF.

This sequence joins TRBV18 and TRBJ2-2; no definite D call. V was clipped by 6 bases and J by 5 bases, with 19 bases between them. Germline-derived CDR1 and CDR2 are KGHSH and LQKENI. CDR3 length: 16 amino acids. CDR3 in amino acids: CASSPPGPSRTGELFF. CDR3 coding DNA: TGTGCCAGCTCCCCCCCCGGACCCAGCAGGACCGGGGAGCTGTTTTTT.

The chain links TRBV4-1 to TRBJ1-2; 8 nucleotides agree with TRBD1. The CDR3 covers 16 residues. The V and J ends lost 3 bases and 6 bases, in that order; junction bases with no gene match: 12. The germline gives CDR1 MGHRA, CDR2 YSYEKL. The CDR3 here is CASSQPPRQGIDGYTF. CDR3 sequence (DNA): TGCGCCAGCAGCCAGCCCCCCCGACAGGGGATAGATGGCTACACCTTC.

This chain connects TRBV9 to TRBJ2-1; D tentatively reads TRBD1 or TRBD2 (5 bases each). Deletions cut 3 bases from V and 6 bases from J, with 16 bases between. This CDR3 contains 15 residues. Germline loops: CDR1 SGDLS, CDR2 YYNGEE. The CDR3 DNA reads as TGTGCCAGCAGCGCCCTCGGGACCCGAGGCAATGAGCAGTTCTTC. Protein sequence: CASSALGTRGNEQFF.

The chain uses TRBV6-5 and TRBJ1-2; possibly TRBD1 for D (5 bases). The V end lost 4 bases, the J end lost 7 bases, and 16 bases lay between the germline ends. The CDR3 sequence is 14 residues long. Germline CDR1 reads MNHEY; CDR2 reads SVGAGI. CDR3 bases: TGTGCCAGCAGTTCCATCGGGGGTCTTGGTGGCTACACCTTC. As protein: CASSSIGGLGGYTF.

The CDR3 sequence is CASSPGMDTEAFF. DNA of the CDR3: TGTGCCAGCTCACCAGGAATGGACACTGAAGCTTTCTTT. This chain links TRBV18 with TRBJ1-1; D ambiguous. The CDR3 sequence is 13 residues long. Germline values: CDR1 KGHSH, CDR2 LQKENI. Trimming took 2 bases from V and 3 from J, leaving 7 bases between them.

The rearrangement links TRBV7-3 to TRBJ1-6; TRBD1 might be the D (5 bases). The CDR3 is 14 residues long. Germline CDR1 reads SGHTA; CDR2 reads FQGTGA. Trimming left V 11 bases short and J 6 bases short, with 17 bases between. The CDR3 nucleotides are TGTGCCGGCCTAACGGGACGGACTAATTCACCCCTCCACTTT. Translation: CAGLTGRTNSPLHF.

This chain uses TRBV27 with TRBJ1-5; D gene unclear. CDR3 size: 15 residues. CDR1 and CDR2 (germline): MNHEY, SMNVEV (reference sequence). Trimming left V 6 bases short and J 0 bases short, with 12 bases between. Here the CDR3 DNA reads TGTGCCAGCAGCCCGGAGGGATATAGCAATCAGCCCCAGCATTTT. This translates into CASSPEGYSNQPQHF.

The J gene is TRBJ1-1, the V gene TRBV24-1; D is ambiguous. Germline lookup yields CDR1 KGHDR and CDR2 SFDVKD. CDR3 length: 12 amino acids. V lost 3 bases and J lost 3, with 4 bases in between. The CDR3, as DNA: TGTGCCACCAGTGATCGGGACACTGAAGCTTTCTTT. Residues: CATSDRDTEAFF.

The gene calls are TRBV6-5 and TRBJ1-3, with D possibly TRBD1 on 5 matching bases. The CDR3 is 14 residues long. The V end lost 8 bases, the J end lost 4 bases, and 15 bases lay between the germline ends. Germline V gene lookup returns CDR1 MNHEY and CDR2 SVGAGI. The CDR3 region has the DNA TGTGCCAGCTGCCGAGGGGTGGGAGGAAACACCATATATTTT. This gives the protein CASCRGVGGNTIYF.

The chain joins TRBV5-1 to TRBJ1-2; D not resolved. CDR1 SGHRS and CDR2 YFSETQ come from the germline V gene. V lost 0 bases and J 4 bases, leaving 10 bases between the germline ends. This CDR3 comprises 14 residues. In DNA, the CDR3 is TGCGCCAGCAGCTTGGAGTCAGGAACCTATGGCTACACCTTC. The encoded protein is CASSLESGTYGYTF.

The V call is TRBV3-1 (or the pseudogene TRBV3-2), the J call TRBJ2-2; 10 positions match TRBD2. The ends lost 6 bases at V and 7 bases at J; junction bases unmatched: 8. CDR3 length equals 15 residues. The germline V gene has CDR1 LGHDT and CDR2 YNNKEL (reference sequence). In DNA, the CDR3 is TGTGCCAGCAGGAGGAGCGGGGGGGCGGTCGGGGAGCTGTTTTTT. As protein: CASRRSGGAVGELFF.

V gene TRBV12-5 combines with J gene TRBJ1-5, with TRBD1 identical over 9 bases. CDR3 length: 14 amino acids. V lost 3 bases, J lost 6 bases, and 3 bases stayed unmatched. Germline V gene lookup returns CDR1 LGHNT and CDR2 FRNRAP. The CDR3 spells CASGFGQGSQPQHF. In DNA, the CDR3 is TGTGCTAGTGGTTTCGGACAGGGGAGTCAGCCCCAGCATTTT.

The gene calls are TRBV28 and TRBJ1-2; D call uncertain. CDR3 length: 13 residues. Germline values: CDR1 MDHEN, CDR2 SYDVKM. The V gene lost 7 bases and the J gene lost 2 bases, with 11 bases spanning the gap. The CDR3 protein is CASTTNPNYGYTF. The CDR3 nucleotides read TGTGCCAGCACCACTAACCCCAACTATGGCTACACCTTC.

The CDR3 DNA reads as TGTGCCAGTAGTATAACAGGGCACACTGAAGCTTTCTTT. This gives the protein CASSITGHTEAFF. The rearrangement joins TRBV19 to TRBJ1-1; a possible D gene is TRBD1 (6 bases). Germline CDR1 reads LNHDA; CDR2 reads SQIVND (reference sequence). This CDR3 contains 13 residues. V was cut by 2 bases and J by 3 bases, with 7 bases left in between.

In its sample, this clone was seen a few times. The J gene is TRBJ1-6, the V gene TRBV6-4; the D is unclear. The CDR3 runs 13 residues. Germline CDR1 is MRHNA and CDR2 is SNTAGT. Deletions cut 5 bases from V and 7 bases from J, with 9 bases between. The CDR3 here is CASSRNENSPLHF. The CDR3 coding sequence is TGTGCCAGCAGTCGGAACGAGAATTCACCCCTCCACTTT.